Below, 21 T cell receptor beta chains from the same sample are listed, as sequenced in a study of T cells after yellow fever vaccination. Using its own MiXCR run on the 5' RACE reads, TCRdb lists one record per CDR3 protein. The sample shows about 340,000 distinct CDR3 sequences, almost 4% of them seen only once. Specimen: PBMCs, collected 5 days after the yellow fever booster vaccination. The receptor source for this set is a man younger than 35 who received the YFV17D yellow fever vaccine.

This clonotype was counted ten times or more. V is TRBV2 and J is TRBJ2-2; TRBD2 agrees at 13 bases. This CDR3 contains 15 residues. CDR1 SNHLY and CDR2 FYNNEI come from the germline V gene. Trimming took 4 bases from V and 6 from J; bases not matched to a gene: 2. The CDR3 coding sequence is TGTGCCAGCAGTGGAGGGACTAGCGGGGCCGGGGAGCTGTTTTTT. Amino acids: CASSGGTSGAGELFF.

This clonotype has only a few counts. This chain connects TRBV3-1 to TRBJ2-5, with D perhaps TRBD2 (5 bases). Looked up from germline, CDR1 is LGHDT and CDR2 is YNNKEL (reference sequence). CDR3 length: 14 residues. Trimming took 4 bases from V and 4 from J, leaving 13 bases between them. In nucleotides, the CDR3 is TGTGCCAGCAGCCCGAACCCGGGGAGAGAGACCCAGTACTTC. Translating it yields CASSPNPGRETQYF.

This clonotype was detected ten times or more. The chain links TRBV20-1 to TRBJ2-3, with D perhaps matching TRBD2 (5 bases). Germline V gene sequence: CDR1 DFQATT, CDR2 SNEGSKA (reference sequence). V dropped 4 bases and J dropped 0 bases, with 8 bases sitting between them. The CDR3 runs to 13 residues. CDR3 amino acids: CSAIAPSTDTQYF. The CDR3 DNA sequence: TGCAGTGCTATAGCGCCTAGCACAGATACGCAGTATTTT.

This clonotype was detected many times. The V call is TRBV12-3 or TRBV12-4, the J call TRBJ1-2; perhaps TRBD1 as D (5 bases). Trimming took off 2 bases at V and 8 bases at J, with 6 bases between the two ends. CDR3 size: 11 residues. For the CDR3, the DNA is TGTGCCAGCAGTTTACGGGGGGGCTACACCTTC. It translates to CASSLRGGYTF.

In its sample, this clonotype was seen many times. This chain links TRBV7-2 with TRBJ2-1; 8 bases align to TRBD2. CDR1 and CDR2 (germline): SGHTA, FQGNSA. V was clipped by 7 bases and J by 10 bases; unmatched bases: 12. The length of the CDR3 is 14 residues. CDR3 bases: TGTGCCAGCACACGAGCCAGGCTAGCGGGCGAGCAGTTCTTC. It is translated as CASTRARLAGEQFF.

The chain is built from TRBV18 and TRBJ1-2; D possibly corresponds to TRBD1 (6 bases). Deletions cut 4 bases from V and 2 bases from J, with 11 bases between. The CDR3 extends over 14 amino acids. Germline V lookup: CDR1 KGHSH, CDR2 LQKENI. CDR3 nucleotides: TGTGCCAGCTCACGGGGGGCCATAAACTATGGCTACACCTTC. This codes for CASSRGAINYGYTF.

Many counts were recorded for this clonotype. This chain connects TRBV7-8 to TRBJ2-4; TRBD2 agrees at 11 bases. From germline, CDR1 is SGHVS and CDR2 FQNEAQ. CDR3 length equals 16 residues. V lost 1 base, J lost 7 bases, and 6 bases stayed unmatched. The DNA for the CDR3 is TGTGCCAGCAGCTTAGGGAGACTAGCGGGGTTGAACATTCAGTACTTC. This codes for CASSLGRLAGLNIQYF.

The chain employs TRBV28 and TRBJ2-7; D unresolved. The V and J ends lost 6 bases and 7 bases respectively, with 10 bases between them. This CDR3 contains 11 residues. The V gene's germline CDR1 is MDHEN and CDR2 SYDVKM. The CDR3 nucleotides are TGTGCCAGCAGCAGAGCGTGGGAGCAGTACGTC. This encodes CASSRAWEQYV.

This clonotype was counted a few times. The chain couples TRBV2 to TRBJ2-7, with TRBD1 matching 8 bases. V lost 7 bases, J lost 4 bases, and 12 bases stayed unmatched. CDR1 SNHLY and CDR2 FYNNEI come from the germline V gene. This CDR3 spans 15 amino acids. The CDR3 DNA reads TGTGCCAGCACACTTTTGGACAGGGCCACGTACGAGCAGTACTTC. Its translation: CASTLLDRATYEQYF.

The rearrangement uses TRBV7-8 and TRBJ2-3; a possible D gene is TRBD2 (6 bases). This CDR3 comprises 18 residues. V dropped 1 base and J dropped 2 bases, with 19 bases sitting between them. Per germline, CDR1 SGHVS and CDR2 FQNEAQ. CDR3 in DNA: TGTGCCAGCAGCTTAGTATATACAGGACTACCGTACACAGATACGCAGTATTTT. Translated, it gives CASSLVYTGLPYTDTQYF.

This clonotype was counted many times. CDR3 region: CSAAFTSGTYEQYF. For the CDR3, the DNA is TGCAGTGCTGCATTCACTAGCGGGACCTACGAGCAGTACTTC. The chain combines TRBV20-1 with TRBJ2-7; TRBD2 agrees at 10 bases. Trimming cost V 5 bases and J 2 bases; bases outside gene matches: 6. This CDR3 spans 14 amino acids. Germline V gene lookup returns CDR1 DFQATT and CDR2 SNEGSKA (reference sequence).

This clonotype was seen only a few times. This sequence joins TRBV24-1 and TRBJ2-1, with D unresolved. The CDR3 extends over 14 amino acids. Trimming shortened V by 5 bases and J by 5 bases, and 12 bases separated the two germline ends. The germline V gene has CDR1 KGHDR and CDR2 SFDVKD. CDR3 residues: CATSATLYDNEQFF. In nucleotides, the CDR3 is TGTGCCACCAGTGCCACCCTCTATGACAATGAGCAGTTCTTC.

This clonotype came up many times. The V and J genes are TRBV6-2 or TRBV6-3 and TRBJ2-1; 8 positions agree with TRBD2. CDR1 MNHEY and CDR2 SVGEGT come from the germline V gene. CDR3 size: 15 residues. With V trimmed by 5 bases and J by 4 bases, 7 bases remained unmatched. The CDR3 here is CASSEAGGDYNEQFF. In DNA, the CDR3 is TGTGCCAGCAGTGAGGCGGGGGGAGATTACAATGAGCAGTTCTTC.

This clonotype was detected a few times. The chain combines TRBV12-3 or TRBV12-4 with TRBJ2-5; D remains ambiguous. The CDR3 extends over 14 amino acids. The V end lost 4 bases, the J end lost 6 bases, and 15 bases lay between the germline ends. The CDR3 here is CASSSYLGFKTQYF. CDR3 DNA: TGTGCCAGCAGTTCCTATCTAGGTTTTAAGACCCAGTACTTC.

This clonotype came up many times. This chain connects TRBV20-1 to TRBJ2-5, with TRBD2 matching over 7 bases. V was pared by 1 base and J by 4 bases, with 6 bases of the junction left unmatched. The CDR3 contains 14 residues. CDR1 DFQATT and CDR2 SNEGSKA come from the germline V gene (reference sequence). The CDR3 DNA sequence: TGCAGTGCTAGAGCCTTGACGGGGGGAGAGACCCAGTACTTC. It yields the protein CSARALTGGETQYF.

Concerning this clonotype: One end of the junction fails to match germline, which may point to a read error. The genes are TRBV28 and TRBJ2-5; TRBD1 might be the D (6 bases). The length of the CDR3 is 12 residues. Germline CDR1 reads MDHEN; CDR2 reads SYDVKM. The CDR3 DNA follows: TGTGCCAGCAGTTCCGGACAGCTCCAGACCCTCTTC. Protein product: CASSSGQLQTLF.

The V gene is TRBV29-1, the J gene TRBJ2-5; D not resolved. CDR3 length: 11 residues. Trimming stripped 3 bases from V and 7 bases from J, with 9 bases between. Germline CDR1 SQVTM, CDR2 ANQGSEA. CDR3 protein: CSVDNSGTQYF. DNA for the CDR3: TGCAGCGTTGATAACTCGGGGACCCAGTACTTC. Supplemented by reference TRBV29-1 and TRBJ2-5, the full variable domain reads SAVISQKPSRDICQRGTSLTIQCQVDSQVTMMFWYRQQPGQSLTLIATANQGSEATYESGFVIDKFPISRPNLTFSTLTVSNMSPEDSSIYLCSVDNSGTQYFGPGTRLLVL.

The table lists this clonotype with many counts. The chain is built from TRBV18 and TRBJ2-4; the match to TRBD2 covers 8 bases. Germline-derived CDR1 and CDR2 are KGHSH and LQKENI. The ends lost 2 bases at V and 6 bases at J; junction bases unmatched: 3. This CDR3 is 14 amino acids long. CDR3 in amino acids: CASSPAGGGNIQYF. The CDR3 nucleotides are TGTGCCAGCTCACCAGCGGGGGGTGGAAACATTCAGTACTTC.

This rearrangement joins TRBV9 to TRBJ1-3; 8 positions agree with TRBD1. CDR1 and CDR2 (germline): SGDLS, YYNGEE. V trimming: 3 bases; J trimming: 4 bases; junction bases outside the gene matches: 9. The CDR3 is 16 amino acids. For the CDR3, the DNA is TGTGCCAGCAGCGACCCAGGCCAGGGGGCCGGAAACACCATATATTTT. This sequence encodes CASSDPGQGAGNTIYF.

The DNA of the CDR3 is TGTGCCAGCAGCTGGCTAGGTCCCGGGGAGCTGTTTTTT. This encodes CASSWLGPGELFF. The V gene is TRBV7-2, the J gene TRBJ2-2; D is unclear. Between the trimmed V and J ends, which lost 4 bases and 6 bases, there was a span of 9 bases. The CDR3 covers 13 residues. Germline V gene sequence: CDR1 SGHTA, CDR2 FQGNSA.

The V and J genes are TRBV7-2 and TRBJ2-7; 7 bases match TRBD2. V lost 1 base, J lost 5 bases, and 2 bases stayed unmatched. This CDR3 is built from 13 residues. Germline V gene sequence: CDR1 SGHTA, CDR2 FQGNSA. The CDR3 spells CASSLVGGDEQYF. The DNA for the CDR3 is TGTGCCAGCAGCTTAGTGGGAGGGGACGAGCAGTACTTC.